These 13 T cell receptor beta chains originate from one sample sequenced in a study of graft-versus-host responses after intestinal transplantation. Generated by immunoSEQ multiplex PCR, the TCRdb table keeps only in-frame clones and is missing some. The sample consists of 80,000 to 95,000 clones, about 93% of them appearing once. The antigens these receptors bind are not known. Material: unstimulated CD8+ T cells sorted from spleen or lymph node cells, obtained before intestinal transplant. These TCRs come from a human donor who received an intestinal transplant.

DNA of the CDR3: TGTGCCAGCAGTGATGGACAGGGGGTCTACGAGCAGTACTTC. This codes for CASSDGQGVYEQYF. The chain couples TRBV25-1 to TRBJ2-7; 10 nucleotides agree with TRBD1. The CDR3 is 14 residues long. V trimming: 3 bases; J trimming: 3 bases; junction bases outside the gene matches: 2. Germline V gives CDR1 MGHDK, CDR2 SYGVNS.

The chain couples TRBV4-3 to TRBJ2-5; D is ambiguous. The CDR3 totals 15 residues. CDR1 LGHNA and CDR2 YSLEER come from the germline V gene. Trimming pared 0 bases from V and 5 bases from J, leaving 13 bases between. The CDR3 sequence is CASSQDSLEYETQYF. CDR3 in DNA: TGCGCCAGCAGCCAAGATAGTCTGGAGTACGAGACCCAGTACTTC.

The chain links TRBV27 to TRBJ1-2, with 11 bases that match TRBD1. CDR1 and CDR2 from the germline V gene are MNHEY and SMNVEV (reference sequence). J lost 5 bases, V lost 8 bases, and 7 bases had no gene match. The CDR3 extends over 14 amino acids. CDR3 sequence (DNA): TGTGCCAGCGCTACCGGGACAGGGGGATATGGCTACACCTTC. Its translation: CASATGTGGYGYTF.

V and J are TRBV2 and TRBJ1-4; 10 nucleotides align to TRBD1. The CDR3 has 16 amino acids. J was trimmed by 6 bases and V by 1 base; bases with no gene match: 5. Germline CDR1 and CDR2: SNHLY and FYNNEI. This chain's CDR3 is CASSEEVGTGDEKLFF. CDR3 DNA sequence: TGTGCCAGCAGTGAAGAAGTTGGGACAGGGGATGAAAAACTGTTTTTT. The full variable domain, completed using reference TRBV2 and TRBJ1-4, is EPEVTQTPSHQVTQMGQEVILRCVPISNHLYFYWYRQILGQKVEFLVSFYNNEISEKSEIFDDQFSVERPDGSNFTLKIRSTKLEDSAMYFCASSEEVGTGDEKLFFGSGTQLSVL.

Here the CDR3 DNA reads TGTGCTAGTGGTTTGGCAGGGGCCGGGAATGATGAGCAGTTCTTC. The encoded protein is CASGLAGAGNDEQFF. The chain is built from TRBV12-5 and TRBJ2-1, with a weak D call TRBD1 (6 bases). Trimming removed 1 base at V and 8 bases at J, with 15 bases between. There are 15 residues in the CDR3. Per the germline V gene, CDR1 is LGHNT and CDR2 is FRNRAP.

The chain has TRBV29-1 and TRBJ1-2; D unclear. Germline V gene data show CDR1 as SQVTM and CDR2 as ANQGSEA. V lost 2 bases and J 7 bases, leaving 8 bases between the germline ends. CDR3 length: 11 residues. CDR3 sequence: CSVEKSLGYTF. The CDR3 DNA reads TGCAGCGTTGAAAAAAGCCTTGGCTACACCTTC.

This clone showed up just a few times. The genes are TRBV27 and TRBJ1-2, with 7 bases identical to TRBD1. V shed 4 bases and J 4 bases; nucleotides not matched to a gene: 6. CDR1 MNHEY and CDR2 SMNVEV come from the germline V gene (reference sequence). The CDR3 runs 14 residues. CDR3 DNA sequence: TGTGCCAGCAGTTCCTCGACAGGGCTCTATGGCTACACCTTC. It codes for CASSSSTGLYGYTF.

The V gene is TRBV30, the J gene TRBJ1-1, with D possibly matching TRBD1 (5 bases). Germline V lookup: CDR1 GTSNPN, CDR2 SVGIG (reference sequence). V was pared by 2 bases and J by 1 base, with 8 bases between. This CDR3 is 13 amino acids long. CDR3 coding DNA: TGTGCCTGGAGTATACAGGAGAACACTGAAGCTTTCTTT. It is translated as CAWSIQENTEAFF.

This clone was detected once. The CDR3 bases are TGTGCCAGTAGTCCCCTCTATCTAGGGGGCTCTGGGGCCAACGTCCTGACTTTC. It specifies CASSPLYLGGSGANVLTF. The chain couples TRBV19 to TRBJ2-6; a possible D gene is TRBD1 (6 bases). This CDR3 region has 18 residues. Trimming shortened V by 5 bases and J by 0 bases, and 17 bases separated the two germline ends. Germline CDR1 LNHDA, CDR2 SQIVND (reference sequence).

CDR3 amino acids: CASSLYRAREQYF. CDR3 DNA: TGTGCCAGCAGCCTATACAGGGCGCGGGAGCAGTACTTC. The rearrangement links TRBV13 to TRBJ2-7; a possible D gene is TRBD1 (6 bases). V was trimmed by 5 bases and J by 7 bases, leaving 15 bases between them. CDR1 PRHDT and CDR2 FYEKMQ come from the germline V gene (reference sequence). The CDR3 extends over 13 amino acids.

The V gene is TRBV6-6, the J gene TRBJ2-5; D is unclear. This CDR3 contains 14 residues. CDR1 is MNHNY, CDR2 SVGAGI, per germline (reference sequence). Trimming left V 6 bases short and J 5 bases short, with 16 bases between. The CDR3 is CASSRSGAQETQYF. CDR3 DNA sequence: TGTGCCAGCAGCCGCTCTGGAGCCCAGGAGACCCAGTACTTC.

This chain uses TRBV28 with TRBJ2-3; 12 bases line up with TRBD1. The CDR3 totals 18 residues. The V gene end was trimmed by 7 bases and the J gene end by 4 bases; junction bases not matched to a gene: 15. Germline loops: CDR1 MDHEN, CDR2 SYDVKM. The CDR3 DNA sequence: TGTGCCAGCACCATGGGACAGGGGGCGGTAGCGGGAGCAGATACGCAGTATTTT. Protein sequence: CASTMGQGAVAGADTQYF.

The chain is built from TRBV27 and TRBJ1-3, with 7 bases fitting TRBD1. Germline-derived CDR1 and CDR2 are MNHEY and SMNVEV (reference sequence). V lost 1 base, J lost 1 base, and 10 bases stayed unmatched. This CDR3 contains 18 residues. This CDR3 reads CASSLFSPGQISGNTIYF. In DNA form, the CDR3 reads TGTGCCAGCAGTTTATTCAGTCCGGGACAGATATCTGGAAACACCATATATTTT.